This T cell receptor beta chain came from a study of T cells in Graves' hyperthyroidism and ophthalmopathy. The TCR beta CDR3 regions underwent amplification using RNA transcripts as the source. The TCR CDR3 was amplified in a first-round RT-PCR using the HTBI primer set. TCRdb passed the multiplex PCR reads through MiXCR, listing each CDR3 protein once. This sample yields hundreds of thousands of distinct CDR3 sequences, of which 30% to 40% are seen a single time; roughly 30% belongs to the top ten. CDR1 is MGHRA, CDR2 YSYEKL, per germline. Trimming left V 4 bases short and J 6 bases short, with 15 bases between. CDR3 length equals 14 residues. Graves' hyperthyroidism showing no ophthalmopathy progression within 18 months was considered stable. Investigators excluded patients with uncontrolled infection, other autoimmune disease, pregnancy or lactation. The PBMCs were taken from about 10 ml of fresh peripheral blood.

The clonotype comes from a woman between 40 and 55 years old with Graves' hyperthyroidism. The J gene is TRBJ1-1, the V gene TRBV4-1; tentative D call: TRBD1 (6 bases). The sample was blood. The CDR3 DNA sequence: TGCGCCAGCAGCCGCCAGACAGGCGGGGCTGAAGCTTTCTTT. Translating it yields CASSRQTGGAEAFF.